The table lists the clone carrying this TCR beta chain with a few counts. These data come from a study of shared clonotypes between healthy human individuals. There were only Caucasian adults among the donors, and all lived in Nashville, Tennessee. Unsorted samples drew genomic DNA from about 90 million PBMCs. The CDR3 has 14 residues. The V gene lost 11 bases and the J gene lost 0 bases, with 14 bases spanning the gap. CDR1 SNHLY and CDR2 FYNNEI come from the germline V gene. Around 310 ng DNA, about 30,000 T cell genomes, went into unsorted PBMC replicate PCRs. It was on ten immunoSEQ deep assay plates that unsorted PBMC DNA was sequenced. Assay used: immunoSEQ multiplex PCR; TCRdb lists only in-frame clones, some missing. The sample consists of 450,000 to 600,000 clones, 79% of them appearing once.

Material: PBMCs. This sequence originates from a woman between 40 and 55 years old in good health. Some clones in this sample may be carry-over from other donors' samples. The gene calls are TRBV2 and TRBJ1-3, with D tentatively TRBD1 (6 bases). This CDR3 is CAGARTDSGNTIYF. The CDR3 DNA sequence: TGTGCCGGCGCCCGGACAGACTCTGGAAACACCATATATTTT. The full variable domain, its missing parts supplied by reference TRBV2 and TRBJ1-3, is EPEVTQTPSHQVTQMGQEVILRCVPISNHLYFYWYRQILGQKVEFLVSFYNNEISEKSEIFDDQFSVERPDGSNFTLKIRSTKLEDSAMYFCAGARTDSGNTIYFGEGSWLTVV.